The clone carrying this T cell receptor beta chain was detected many times. Its antigen is unidentified. Time point noted: persistent/refractory GD, antithyroid drugs over 5 years with positive TRAb. The TCR library was prepared using RNA isolated from PBMCs. An endocrinology department in Xi'an, China, supplied the patients. This sample is drawn from a study of regulatory T cells in long-lasting Graves disease. The wider study: Persistent cases were those of Graves' disease that involved over 5 years of antithyroid drugs with positive TSH receptor antibodies. Findings and caveats of the study: Persistent disease samples used TRBV28, TRBJ1-2 and TRBJ2-5 preferentially. TCR diversity was lower in persistent Graves' patients (versus newly diagnosed ones).

Arm-PCR with iRepertoire HTBI primers amplified the CDR3 regions for these TCR beta libraries. One entry per CDR3 protein results from TCRdb running MiXCR on the multiplex PCR reads. The repertoire holds about 310,000 distinct CDR3 sequences, with around 20% as singletons. There are 13 residues in the CDR3. The germline V and J ends were trimmed by 2 bases and 3 bases, with 8 bases remaining between them. Germline loops: CDR1 SGHAT, CDR2 FQDESV (reference sequence). The clonotype was recovered from a female donor with Graves disease. V usage is TRBV11-1 and J usage is TRBJ2-7, with no clear D. The specimen was peripheral blood mononuclear cells (PBMCs), collected when the disease was refractory, from a patient treated with antithyroid drugs. CDR3: CASSLSWSYEQYF. The CDR3 DNA sequence: TGTGCCAGCAGCTTAAGTTGGAGCTACGAGCAGTACTTC.